A single sample is the source of the 22 T cell receptor beta chains below, sequenced in a study of T cells in Graves' hyperthyroidism and ophthalmopathy. The TCR beta CDR3 regions underwent amplification using RNA transcripts as the source. HTBI primers were employed in a first-round RT-PCR of the TCR CDR3. TCRdb fed the multiplex PCR reads into MiXCR, producing one record per CDR3 protein. Of 500,000 or so distinct CDR3 sequences in the sample, approximately 17% were seen once. The sample comprised blood. All receptors come from a woman aged 18-29 years with Graves' ophthalmopathy.

In this sample, this clonotype turned up many times. J is TRBJ2-2 and V is TRBV5-1; D not resolved. This CDR3 has 12 residues. The germline gives CDR1 SGHRS, CDR2 YFSETQ. V was pared by 1 base and J by 6 bases, with 4 bases between. The CDR3 coding sequence is TGCGCCAGCAGCTTGTCTGCCGGGGAGCTGTTTTTT. The encoded protein is CASSLSAGELFF.

In regard to this clonotype: A junction boundary mismatches the germline segment, possibly from a read error. This chain links TRBV6-2 or TRBV6-3 with TRBJ2-7; D uncertain. This CDR3 comprises 12 residues. Germline V gene lookup returns CDR1 MNHEY and CDR2 SVGEGT. The CDR3 DNA is TGTGCCGGCAGTTACTACCGTGACGAGCAGTACTTC. Protein product: CAGSYYRDEQYF.

The V and J genes are TRBV5-4 and TRBJ2-3; D perhaps matches TRBD2 (5 bases). This CDR3 region has 13 residues. V dropped 4 bases and J dropped 5 bases, with 11 bases sitting between them. CDR1 SGHNT and CDR2 YYREEE come from the germline V gene (reference sequence). CDR3 coding DNA: TGTGCCAGCAGCGCCCCTGGAGGAGATACGCAGTATTTT. Its protein product is CASSAPGGDTQYF.

This chain joins TRBV6-1 and TRBJ1-2; 8 nucleotides align to TRBD1. The trim removed 6 bases at V and 8 bases at J, leaving 8 bases unmatched. Germline V CDR1 and CDR2: MNHNS, SASEGT. The CDR3 has 13 residues. CDR3 DNA: TGTGCCAGCAGCAACAGGGGGATTCGGGGCTACACCTTC. It is translated as CASSNRGIRGYTF.

At least ten counts were recorded for this clonotype. One end of the junction is discordant with germline, which a read error may explain. V gene TRBV2 combines with J gene TRBJ2-7; D uncertain. Germline V gene data show CDR1 as SNHLY and CDR2 as FYNNEI. This CDR3 is 13 amino acids long. The CDR3 loop reads CASREGLQSEQYF. The CDR3 coding sequence is TGTGCCAGCAGGGAAGGGTTGCAAAGCGAGCAGTACTTC.

The gene calls are TRBV5-1 and TRBJ2-5; D perhaps matches TRBD1 (5 bases). The V end was cut by 1 base, the J end by 2 bases, with 12 bases between. Looked up from germline, CDR1 is SGHRS and CDR2 is YFSETQ. This CDR3 contains 15 residues. CDR3 DNA: TGCGCCAGCAGCTTGATCAAGGGGTGGCAAGAGACCCAGTACTTC. This encodes CASSLIKGWQETQYF. Combining the CDR3 with reference TRBV5-1 and TRBJ2-5 gives the whole variable domain KAGVTQTPRYLIKTRGQQVTLSCSPISGHRSVSWYQQTPGQGLQFLFEYFSETQRNKGNFPGRFSGRQFSNSRSEMNVSTLELGDSALYLCASSLIKGWQETQYFGPGTRLLVL.

This chain uses TRBV15 with TRBJ1-1, with D hard to call. Germline V gives CDR1 LNHNV, CDR2 YYDKDF (reference sequence). The CDR3 consists of 17 residues. Trimming cost V 2 bases and J 1 base, with 17 bases left between them. In DNA form, the CDR3 reads TGTGCCACCAGCAGATCATACTACGGGGAGGGGAACACTGAAGCTTTCTTT. The encoded protein is CATSRSYYGEGNTEAFF. Complete variable domain (other parts from reference TRBV15 and TRBJ1-1): DAMVIQNPRYQVTQFGKPVTLSCSQTLNHNVMYWYQQKSSQAPKLLFHYYDKDFNNEADTPDNFQSRRPNTSFCFLDIRSPGLGDTAMYLCATSRSYYGEGNTEAFFGQGTRLTVV.

The chain joins TRBV12-3 or TRBV12-4 to TRBJ1-2, with D possibly TRBD1 on 5 matching bases. Between the trimmed V and J ends, which lost 3 bases and 9 bases, there was a span of 17 bases. The CDR3 runs to 14 residues. Here the CDR3 reads CASSLTERRYSYTF. The CDR3 bases are TGTGCCAGCAGTTTGACAGAGCGGAGGTATAGCTACACCTTC.

This clonotype was seen a few times. The rearrangement links TRBV4-1 to TRBJ1-1; D uncertain. Germline-derived CDR1 and CDR2 are MGHRA and YSYEKL. V lost 0 bases to trimming and J lost 0 bases, with 8 bases between them. The CDR3 is 15 amino acids. CDR3 region: CASSQEPRMNTEAFF. CDR3 in DNA: TGCGCCAGCAGCCAAGAGCCGCGCATGAACACTGAAGCTTTCTTT.

This clonotype has just a few counts. This chain connects TRBV29-1 to TRBJ1-1, with a tentative D call TRBD1 (5 bases). The germline V and J ends were trimmed by 7 bases and 4 bases, with 16 bases remaining between them. Germline lookup yields CDR1 SQVTM and CDR2 ANQGSEA. There are 13 residues in the CDR3. The CDR3 reads CSAKMTASTEAFF. DNA of the CDR3: TGCAGCGCCAAGATGACAGCTAGCACTGAAGCTTTCTTT.

V is TRBV7-3 and J is TRBJ1-5; no clear D. CDR3 length: 13 residues. Germline CDR1 SGHTA, CDR2 FQGTGA. The ends were cut back, 11 bases at V and 0 bases at J, with 11 bases in the middle. The CDR3 protein is CASGLYSNQPQHF. CDR3 in DNA: TGTGCCTCCGGCCTCTATAGCAATCAGCCCCAGCATTTT.

This clonotype showed up just a few times. The J gene is TRBJ1-1, the V gene TRBV20-1; D is perhaps TRBD1 (6 bases). V dropped 3 bases and J dropped 5 bases, with 13 bases sitting between them. The CDR3 is made up of 13 amino acids. The germline gives CDR1 DFQATT, CDR2 SNEGSKA (reference sequence). The CDR3 coding sequence is TGCAGTGCTAGGGGACACTGGGGGACTGAAGCTTTCTTT. Translated, it gives CSARGHWGTEAFF.

This clonotype has only a few counts. The chain couples TRBV18 to TRBJ2-2; no firm D call. V lost 3 bases to trimming and J lost 6 bases, with 5 bases between them. CDR1 KGHSH and CDR2 LQKENI come from the germline V gene. This CDR3 comprises 12 residues. CDR3 nucleotide sequence: TGTGCCAGCTCACCGGACCCCGGGGAGCTGTTTTTT. This encodes CASSPDPGELFF.

The CDR3 DNA is TGCAGTGCTACTAGCGGGAGGGAAGAGTATTTT. It specifies CSATSGREEYF. The J gene is TRBJ2-3, the V gene TRBV20-1; 12 nucleotides agree with TRBD2. J was trimmed by 13 bases and V by 4 bases; bases with no gene match: 3. CDR1 is DFQATT, CDR2 SNEGSKA, per germline (reference sequence). The CDR3 has 11 amino acids.

The chain joins TRBV4-2 to TRBJ1-2, with D unresolved. This CDR3 contains 15 residues. V was pared by 4 bases and J by 0 bases, with 12 bases between. Germline CDR1 reads LGHNA; CDR2 reads YNFKEQ. The CDR3 reads CASSPRAGSNYGYTF. The CDR3 DNA reads TGTGCCAGCAGCCCGAGGGCGGGATCTAACTATGGCTACACCTTC.

This chain uses TRBV20-1 with TRBJ2-7, with D tentatively TRBD1 (5 bases). The CDR3 is 11 residues long. Germline V gene data show CDR1 as DFQATT and CDR2 as SNEGSKA (reference sequence). V was clipped by 7 bases and J by 2 bases, with 9 bases between them. The CDR3 sequence: CSGGVAYEQYF. The CDR3 region has the DNA TGCAGTGGGGGCGTCGCCTACGAGCAGTACTTC.

The V call is TRBV6-2 or TRBV6-3, the J call TRBJ2-5; tentative D call: TRBD2 (5 bases). CDR1 and CDR2 from the germline V gene are MNHEY and SVGEGT. V was shortened by 0 bases and J by 2 bases, with 19 bases between the two germline ends. The CDR3 runs to 18 residues. CDR3 DNA: TGTGCCAGCAGTTACTCGTTGGGTGCGGGTTGGGGTCAAGAGACCCAGTACTTC. Protein product: CASSYSLGAGWGQETQYF.

The chain is built from TRBV19 and TRBJ2-1; 11 bases align to TRBD2. With 3 bases clipped from V and 3 bases from J, the junction kept 16 bases outside the gene matches. In germline, CDR1 is LNHDA, CDR2 SQIVND (reference sequence). This CDR3 has 20 residues. The chain's CDR3 is CASSIGQPGLAVNVYNEQFF. The DNA for the CDR3 is TGTGCCAGTAGTATCGGGCAGCCGGGACTAGCGGTAAATGTCTACAATGAGCAGTTCTTC.

Only a few counts were recorded for this clonotype. The chain joins TRBV7-3 to TRBJ1-2, with 11 nucleotides matching TRBD1. Germline-derived CDR1 and CDR2 are SGHTA and FQGTGA. V lost 5 bases, J lost 7 bases, and 6 bases stayed unmatched. CDR3 length: 14 residues. The CDR3 sequence is CASSPGQGAIGYTF. The CDR3 DNA reads TGTGCCAGCAGCCCCGGACAGGGGGCTATTGGCTACACCTTC.

This clonotype appeared many times. This chain uses TRBV30 with TRBJ1-1; TRBD1 is a possible D gene (5 bases). The CDR3 is 13 amino acids. CDR1 and CDR2 from the germline V gene are GTSNPN and SVGIG (reference sequence). The V gene lost 0 bases and the J gene lost 1 base, with 6 bases spanning the gap. In DNA, the CDR3 is TGTGCCTGGAGTGTCGGACAGAACACTGAAGCTTTCTTT. It translates to CAWSVGQNTEAFF.

This clonotype was seen repeatedly, ten times or more. This chain connects TRBV3-1 to TRBJ1-2; 7 nucleotides match TRBD1. There are 13 residues in the CDR3. V trimming: 4 bases; J trimming: 3 bases; junction bases outside the gene matches: 2. Germline V gene data show CDR1 as LGHDT and CDR2 as YNNKEL (reference sequence). DNA of the CDR3: TGTGCCAGCAGCCGACAGGGTTACTATGGCTACACCTTC. Its translation is CASSRQGYYGYTF. Together with reference TRBV3-1 and TRBJ1-2, the CDR3 gives the full variable domain: DTAVSQTPKYLVTQMGNDKSIKCEQNLGHDTMYWYKQDSKKFLKIMFSYNNKELIINETVPNRFSPKSPDKAHLNLHINSLELGDSAVYFCASSRQGYYGYTFGSGTRLTVV.

This clonotype was seen a few times. The rearrangement uses TRBV29-1 and TRBJ2-3; D remains unclear. Germline loops: CDR1 SQVTM, CDR2 ANQGSEA. Trimming took 4 bases from V and 2 from J, leaving 1 base between them. The CDR3 spans 10 residues. The CDR3 here is CSVVTDTQYF. The CDR3 DNA follows: TGCAGCGTTGTCACAGATACGCAGTATTTT.